This note documents a single T cell receptor beta chain sequence. These data originate in a study of blood T cell repertoires in COVID-19. V lost 2 bases and J lost 1, with 9 bases in between. The germline CDR1 and CDR2 sequences are MGHRA and YSYEKL. There are 15 residues in the CDR3. Data came from immunoSEQ multiplex PCR; TCRdb stores just in-frame clones and leaves some out. The data contain over 110,000 clones, over 70% of them singletons. The rearrangement uses TRBV4-1 and TRBJ2-4, with unresolved D. The receptor's source is a woman in her sixties or seventies with acute or convalescent COVID-19. Sequenced input: peripheral blood. The CDR3 sequence: CASSQYSGAKNIQYF. CDR3 DNA sequence: TGCGCCAGCAGCCAATACTCCGGTGCCAAAAACATTCAGTACTTC.